Below, one T cell receptor (beta chain) is given with its context. One end of the junction does not line up with germline, which may come from a read error. The draw of peripheral blood yielded approximately 10 milliliters from each donor. The data were obtained in a study of blood T cells in healthy people across ages. The second PCR ran about 6 to 11 cycles with a sample-barcoded 5' primer and J-beta primers. TCRdb passed the 5' RACE reads through MiXCR, listing each CDR3 protein once. The sample consists of more than 650,000 distinct CDR3 sequences, about a quarter of them appearing once. Looked up from germline, CDR1 is LGHDT and CDR2 is YNNKEL (reference sequence). This CDR3 is 16 amino acids long. These data also formed part of another study, on T cells of mothers and their children.

The V call is TRBV3-1, the J call TRBJ2-5; 10 bases agree with TRBD2. Sequencing used blood. The receptor's source is a boy under 18 in good health. CDR3 residues: CAGSRGTSVGEETQYF. CDR3 DNA sequence: TGTGCCGGCAGCCGGGGGACTAGCGTTGGGGAGGAGACCCAGTACTTC.